The clone carrying this T cell receptor beta chain was observed a handful of times. Germline V CDR1 and CDR2: LNHDA, SQIVND (reference sequence). This CDR3 has 16 residues. Trimming left V 3 bases short and J 7 bases short, with 21 bases between. The source of the sample is a study of blood T cell repertoires in COVID-19. Some clones are missing from TCRdb's copy, which holds only in-frame ones; the method was immunoSEQ multiplex PCR. The table lists about 150,000 clones, roughly 90% of them singletons. Sequencing used peripheral blood. V gene TRBV19 combines with J gene TRBJ1-2, with TRBD1 as a possible D gene (6 bases). This receptor was taken from a man aged 50 or older with acute or convalescent COVID-19. CDR3 region: CASSITPGHRMGGYTF. The CDR3 DNA reads TGTGCCAGTAGTATTACCCCGGGACATCGCATGGGTGGCTACACCTTC.